Listed below are T cell receptor beta chains from one sample, sequenced in a study of shared clonotypes between healthy human individuals. Clones were sequenced by immunoSEQ multiplex PCR, and TCRdb holds only the in-frame ones, with some missing. Of 1.6 million or so clones listed, around 97% are singletons. Sequencing used naive CD4+ T cells sorted from blood. The receptors shown here come from a man aged 25-40 years in good health. The CDR3 runs from the conserved cysteine through the conserved F or W. D genes are given only for firm matches. Clone size is not always given. Where it is, it says once, few, many or a class for expanded clones.

>.|TRBV6-5|TRBJ2-5|.
TGTGCCAGCAGTCTAGCTCCCGAACTGACCCAGTACTTC
CASSLAPELTQYF
>TRBD2|TRBV10-3|TRBJ2-1|.
TGTGCCATAACAGGGACTAGAGTGGATGAGCAGTTCTTC
CAITGTRVDEQFF
>.|TRBV23-1|TRBJ2-5|.
TGCGCCAGCAGTCAGCAAGGGGGGGTCCAAGAGACCCAGTACTTC
CASSQQGGVQETQYF
>.|TRBV2|TRBJ1-1|.
TGTGCCAGCACCGAGGGAGACAGCCCTGAAGCTTTCTTT
CASTEGDSPEAFF
>TRBD2|TRBV7-6|TRBJ2-3|.
TGTGCCAGCAGCTCTACTAGCGTTGGAGATACGCAGTATTTT
CASSSTSVGDTQYF
>TRBD1|TRBV5-8|TRBJ2-3|.
TGTGCCAGCAGCTGGACAGGGGCCAGCACAGATACGCAGTATTTT
CASSWTGASTDTQYF
>TRBD1|TRBV5-4|TRBJ1-1|.
TGTGCCAGCAGCGGGACAGGGGGCACTGAAGCTTTCTTT
CASSGTGGTEAFF
>TRBD2|TRBV18|TRBJ2-3|.
TGTGCCAGCTCACCACGACTAGCGGGAGAATCGGATACGCAGTATTTT
CASSPRLAGESDTQYF
>.|TRBV11-1|TRBJ2-3|.
TGTGCCAGCAGCTTAACAGGGCCAGATACGCAGTATTTT
CASSLTGPDTQYF
>TRBD1|TRBV7-8|TRBJ1-5|.
TGTGCCAGCAGCTTACCTCTTCGACAGGGAGTCAATCAGCCCCAGCATTTT
CASSLPLRQGVNQPQHF
>.|TRBV7-9|TRBJ1-4|.
TGTGCCAGCAGCCATCTTGAAAAACTGTTTTTT
CASSHLEKLFF
>TRBD1|TRBV11-1|TRBJ2-1|.
TGTGCCAGCAGCTTCAGGGGGTCTTACAATGAGCAGTTCTTC
CASSFRGSYNEQFF
>.|TRBV29-1|TRBJ1-4|.
TGCAGCGTTGATTCAGGGGCGGGTGAAAAACTGTTTTTT
CSVDSGAGEKLFF
>TRBD2|TRBV6-1|TRBJ2-3|.
TGTGCCAGCAGTGGGACTAGTCGGGGAAATACGCAGTATTTT
CASSGTSRGNTQYF
>.|TRBV4-1|TRBJ1-1|.
TGCGCCAGCAGCCACCCCGGTCAGGGTCCTGAAGCTTTCTTT
CASSHPGQGPEAFF
>TRBD1|TRBV7-9|TRBJ1-3|.
TGTGCCAGCAGCTTGCGGGACAGCTCTGGAAACACCATATATTTT
CASSLRDSSGNTIYF
>TRBD1|TRBV6-5|TRBJ2-2|.
TGTGCCAGCAATCCCAGGGGGTTCACCGGGGAGCTGTTTTTT
CASNPRGFTGELFF
>.|TRBV18|TRBJ2-4|.
TGTGCCAGCTCACCGTTCACAAGGACAGTCGTTAAAAACATTCAGTACTTC
CASSPFTRTVVKNIQYF
>.|TRBV11-2|TRBJ2-5|.
TGTGCCAGCAGCTCGTTCCTAGGGGAGAAAGAGACCCAGTACTTC
CASSSFLGEKETQYF
>.|TRBV7-2|TRBJ2-7|.
TGTGCCAGCAGCCGGACAGCCTACGAGCAGTACTTC
CASSRTAYEQYF
>.|TRBV6-6|TRBJ1-2|.
TGTGCCAGCAGCAAAGGGACGCCTCATGGCTACACCTTC
CASSKGTPHGYTF
>.|TRBV2|TRBJ1-5|.
TGTGCCAGCAGTGAAGGTACCTTAAATCAGCCCCAGCATTTT
CASSEGTLNQPQHF
>.|TRBV27|TRBJ1-3|.
TGTGCCAGCAGTTTAATCCCTCGGGAGAGAAACACCATATATTTT
CASSLIPRERNTIYF
>TRBD2|TRBV28|TRBJ2-1|.
TGTGCCAGCAGGGAATTGACTAGCGGGAGGAGGTACAATGAGCAGTTCTTC
CASRELTSGRRYNEQFF
>TRBD1|TRBV9|TRBJ2-7|.
TGTGCCAGCAGCGTAGGTGGGACAGGAGTCTACGAGCAGTACTTC
CASSVGGTGVYEQYF
>.|TRBV30|TRBJ1-5|once
TGTGCCTCCTCTGAGAGGGACAATCAGCCCCAGCATTTT
CASSERDNQPQHF